Each of the 3 T cell receptor beta chains below was sequenced from the same sample in a study of shared clonotypes between healthy human individuals. TCRdb keeps only in-frame clones here, not all; method: immunoSEQ multiplex PCR. Of roughly 660,000 clones in the sample, roughly 88% were seen once. Sequencing used memory CD8+ T cells from PBMCs. The subset is: CD45RO+ cells pooled with CCR7-negative TemRA cells. The receptors stem from a man aged 18 to 35 in good health. Some clones in this sample may be carry-over from other donors' samples.

This clone was counted once. The chain joins TRBV28 to TRBJ2-7, with TRBD1 identical over 9 bases. This CDR3 spans 13 amino acids. The germline gives CDR1 MDHEN, CDR2 SYDVKM. J was trimmed by 9 bases and V by 6 bases; bases with no gene match: 9. The CDR3 DNA reads as TGTGCCAGCAGACCCAGCTACAGGGGGCTGCAGTACTTC. It yields the protein CASRPSYRGLQYF. Combining the CDR3 with reference TRBV28 and TRBJ2-7 gives the whole variable domain DVKVTQSSRYLVKRTGEKVFLECVQDMDHENMFWYRQDPGLGLRLIYFSYDVKMKEKGDIPEGYSVSREKKERFSLILESASTNQTSMYLCASRPSYRGLQYFGPGTRLTVT.

The genes are TRBV2 and TRBJ1-4; possible D gene TRBD1, 5 bases. The V end lost 3 bases, the J end lost 0 bases, and 11 bases lay between the germline ends. CDR1 is SNHLY and CDR2 is FYNNEI in the germline V gene. The CDR3 is 16 amino acids. The CDR3 nucleotides read TGTGCCAGCAGTGATAGGGGCGGGACAACTAATGAAAAACTGTTTTTT. Protein sequence: CASSDRGGTTNEKLFF.

In its sample, this clone was seen once. The gene calls are TRBV10-3 and TRBJ1-1, with no clear D. CDR1 and CDR2 from the germline V gene are ENHRY and SYGVKD. V lost 6 bases and J 5 bases, leaving 28 bases between the germline ends. The CDR3 consists of 18 residues. As DNA, the CDR3 is TGTGCCATCAGGAGGAGCCCAGACACGGGTCCCAAAAGTACTGAAGCTTTCTTT. It yields the protein CAIRRSPDTGPKSTEAFF.